The next 19 T cell receptor beta chains were all read from a single sample in a study of blood T cell repertoires in COVID-19. Assay used: immunoSEQ multiplex PCR; TCRdb lists only in-frame clones, some missing. The data contain approximately 250,000 clones, around 90% of them seen just once; the ten biggest clones take up 0.8% to 1%. Sequencing input: PBMCs or T cells enriched from blood (not recorded which). These receptors were obtained from a woman aged 30 to 39 who had recovered from COVID-19.

This clone was detected only once. The chain combines TRBV7-8 with TRBJ2-4; 7 bases fit TRBD2. Germline CDR1 is SGHVS and CDR2 is FQNEAQ. The CDR3 consists of 18 residues. V dropped 8 bases and J dropped 1; count of bases not matched to a gene: 17. In nucleotides, the CDR3 is TGTGCCAGCTCGGTTGCGGGAGTAGGATTTCGGGCCAAAAACATTCAGTACTTC. It codes for CASSVAGVGFRAKNIQYF.

The chain combines TRBV5-1 with TRBJ2-1; 8 nucleotides agree with TRBD1. CDR3 length: 16 residues. With 7 bases clipped from V and 0 bases from J, the junction kept 9 bases outside the gene matches. Germline V gives CDR1 SGHRS, CDR2 YFSETQ. The CDR3, as DNA: TGCGCCAGCGGACCAGGGGGCTCAAGCTCCTACAATGAGCAGTTCTTC. This translates into CASGPGGSSSYNEQFF.

This clone showed up just a few times. CDR3: CASSPRHRYGYTF. The CDR3 DNA reads as TGCGCCAGCAGCCCCCGACATCGCTATGGCTACACCTTC. The gene calls are TRBV5-1 and TRBJ1-2; D is unclear. CDR3 length equals 13 residues. The V and J ends lost 4 bases and 4 bases respectively, with 11 bases between them. Germline assignment: CDR1 SGHRS and CDR2 YFSETQ.

This clone occurred a few times. V usage is TRBV5-1 and J usage is TRBJ1-2; a weak D match, TRBD1 (5 bases). The CDR3 is 14 residues long. Deletions cut 4 bases from V and 4 bases from J, with 14 bases between. The germline V gene encodes CDR1 SGHRS and CDR2 YFSETQ. The CDR3 loop reads CASSLSTALYGYTF. CDR3 sequence (DNA): TGCGCCAGCAGCCTGTCGACAGCCCTCTATGGCTACACCTTC.

The chain uses TRBV19 and TRBJ2-5, with TRBD2 matching 8 bases. Losses at the gene ends were 1 base for V and 4 bases for J; bases not matched to a gene: 5. Germline values: CDR1 LNHDA, CDR2 SQIVND (reference sequence). This CDR3 has 15 residues. CDR3 loop: CASSIARGGRETQYF. DNA of the CDR3: TGTGCCAGTAGTATAGCCCGGGGGGGGCGAGAGACCCAGTACTTC.

The chain recombines TRBV5-1 with TRBJ1-1; D gene ambiguous. This CDR3 is 18 amino acids long. CDR1 and CDR2 from the germline V gene are SGHRS and YFSETQ. With 4 bases removed from V and 0 bases from J, the gap between germline ends came to 22 bases. Here the CDR3 reads CASSIRTGSYTLNTEAFF. The CDR3 nucleotides are TGCGCCAGCAGCATTAGAACCGGGTCCTACACACTGAACACTGAAGCTTTCTTT.

The chain carries TRBV4-3 and TRBJ1-5, with 10 bases lining up with TRBD1. Germline CDR1 and CDR2: LGHNA and YSLEER. With 0 bases clipped from V and 3 bases from J, the junction kept 8 bases outside the gene matches. This CDR3 has 18 residues. CDR3 DNA sequence: TGCGCCAGCAGCCAAGATCTGGGGACAGGGGTTACCAATCAGCCCCAGCATTTT. Translated: CASSQDLGTGVTNQPQHF.

V usage is TRBV4-1 and J usage is TRBJ2-7, with 11 positions matching TRBD2. V shed 5 bases, J shed 7 bases, and the junction held 7 bases outside the gene matches. Germline values: CDR1 MGHRA, CDR2 YSYEKL. This CDR3 is 14 amino acids long. CDR3: CASSKLAGVVEQYF. In DNA form, the CDR3 reads TGCGCCAGCAGCAAACTAGCGGGAGTCGTAGAGCAGTACTTC.

The chain carries TRBV7-2 and TRBJ1-2, with D tentatively TRBD1 (6 bases). This CDR3 comprises 15 residues. Per germline, CDR1 SGHTA and CDR2 FQGNSA. Trimming cost V 5 bases and J 14 bases, with 27 bases left between them. CDR3 in DNA: TGTGCCAGCAGCCAAATTGAGTGGACAGTAATAGTGAATACCTTC. It translates to CASSQIEWTVIVNTF.

The chain couples TRBV7-2 to TRBJ2-1; 8 bases match TRBD2. The V segment lost 4 bases and the J segment 6 bases; nucleotides outside the gene matches: 11. Per germline, CDR1 SGHTA and CDR2 FQGNSA. The CDR3 runs 16 residues. The CDR3 region is CASSSTSGGGSNEQFF. DNA of the CDR3: TGTGCCAGCAGCTCAACTAGCGGAGGGGGGAGCAATGAGCAGTTCTTC. Based on the CDR3 plus reference TRBV7-2 and TRBJ2-1, the full variable domain is GAGVSQSPSNKVTEKGKDVELRCDPISGHTALYWYRQSLGQGLEFLIYFQGNSAPDKSGLPSDRFSAERTGGSVSTLTIQRTQQEDSAVYLCASSSTSGGGSNEQFFGPGTRLTVL.

The chain links TRBV6-4 to TRBJ2-1; TRBD2 matches at 14 bases. The CDR3 consists of 15 residues. Germline CDR1 and CDR2: MRHNA and SNTAGT. The V and J ends lost 6 bases and 8 bases, in that order; junction bases with no gene match: 6. This CDR3 reads CASSLGLAGGDEQFF. The CDR3 DNA reads as TGTGCCAGCAGCCTAGGACTAGCGGGAGGCGATGAGCAGTTCTTC.

CDR3 nucleotide sequence: TGTGCCAGCAGCTTAATTAGCGGGGGGGCCACAGATACGCAGTATTTT. Amino acid sequence: CASSLISGGATDTQYF. The genes are TRBV11-3 and TRBJ2-3, with 11 bases identical to TRBD2. This CDR3 spans 16 amino acids. The V and J ends lost 2 bases and 2 bases, in that order; junction bases with no gene match: 3. Germline values: CDR1 SGHNT, CDR2 YENEEA.

This clone was detected only once. Here the CDR3 reads CASSAHPGGLADTQYF. The DNA for the CDR3 is TGTGCCAGCAGTGCCCATCCAGGCGGGCTCGCAGATACGCAGTATTTT. This chain connects TRBV2 to TRBJ2-3; possible D gene TRBD2, 5 bases. The germline CDR1 and CDR2 sequences are SNHLY and FYNNEI. This CDR3 has 16 amino acids. Trimming shortened V by 4 bases and J by 4 bases, and 18 bases separated the two germline ends. The whole variable domain, filled in from reference TRBV2 and TRBJ2-3, reads EPEVTQTPSHQVTQMGQEVILRCVPISNHLYFYWYRQILGQKVEFLVSFYNNEISEKSEIFDDQFSVERPDGSNFTLKIRSTKLEDSAMYFCASSAHPGGLADTQYFGPGTRLTVL.

This chain joins TRBV28 and TRBJ2-7; 9 nucleotides match TRBD2. Germline V gives CDR1 MDHEN, CDR2 SYDVKM. The CDR3 spans 13 residues. V shed 8 bases and J 2 bases; nucleotides not matched to a gene: 4. CDR3 nucleotide sequence: TGTGCCAGCTTGCGGGGGGGACCCTACGAGCAGTACTTC. It encodes CASLRGGPYEQYF.

The CDR3 is CASSFAGESYEQYF. CDR3 nucleotides: TGTGCCAGCAGTTTTGCGGGAGAGAGTTACGAGCAGTACTTC. The chain employs TRBV28 and TRBJ2-7; TRBD2 matches at 7 bases. The CDR3 covers 14 residues. V lost 3 bases, J lost 4 bases, and 6 bases stayed unmatched. CDR1 is MDHEN, CDR2 SYDVKM, per germline.

This chain links TRBV5-4 with TRBJ2-5, with 8 bases aligning to TRBD1. The CDR3 is made up of 19 amino acids. V was clipped by 4 bases and J by 1 base; unmatched bases: 18. Germline CDR1 reads SGHNT; CDR2 reads YYREEE (reference sequence). For the CDR3, the DNA is TGTGCCAGCAGCCCGCCAGATGGGCAGGGGGCGCGATTCCAAGAGACCCAGTACTTC. It specifies CASSPPDGQGARFQETQYF.

This chain connects TRBV2 to TRBJ1-2; D is ambiguous. CDR3 length: 13 amino acids. Trimming pared 6 bases from V and 1 base from J, leaving 9 bases between. The germline V gene encodes CDR1 SNHLY and CDR2 FYNNEI. The CDR3 sequence is CASRPLVNYGYTF. The CDR3 DNA follows: TGTGCCAGCAGACCTCTAGTTAACTATGGCTACACCTTC.

The chain is built from TRBV2 and TRBJ2-7, with D possibly being TRBD1 (6 bases). The V gene lost 6 bases and the J gene lost 4 bases, with 16 bases spanning the gap. Germline lookup yields CDR1 SNHLY and CDR2 FYNNEI. There are 14 residues in the CDR3. CDR3 nucleotide sequence: TGTGCCAGCAGACTTGGGACATCGTTTTACGAGCAGTACTTC. Protein sequence: CASRLGTSFYEQYF. Supplemented by reference TRBV2 and TRBJ2-7, the full variable domain reads EPEVTQTPSHQVTQMGQEVILRCVPISNHLYFYWYRQILGQKVEFLVSFYNNEISEKSEIFDDQFSVERPDGSNFTLKIRSTKLEDSAMYFCASRLGTSFYEQYFGPGTRLTVT.

The chain carries TRBV11-3 and TRBJ1-1, with D perhaps matching TRBD1 (6 bases). V dropped 5 bases and J dropped 8 bases, with 18 bases sitting between them. The germline CDR1 and CDR2 sequences are SGHNT and YENEEA. This CDR3 region has 14 residues. The CDR3 DNA follows: TGTGCCAGCAGCCCCCGACAGGAATACGCCGAAGCTTTCTTT. It encodes CASSPRQEYAEAFF.